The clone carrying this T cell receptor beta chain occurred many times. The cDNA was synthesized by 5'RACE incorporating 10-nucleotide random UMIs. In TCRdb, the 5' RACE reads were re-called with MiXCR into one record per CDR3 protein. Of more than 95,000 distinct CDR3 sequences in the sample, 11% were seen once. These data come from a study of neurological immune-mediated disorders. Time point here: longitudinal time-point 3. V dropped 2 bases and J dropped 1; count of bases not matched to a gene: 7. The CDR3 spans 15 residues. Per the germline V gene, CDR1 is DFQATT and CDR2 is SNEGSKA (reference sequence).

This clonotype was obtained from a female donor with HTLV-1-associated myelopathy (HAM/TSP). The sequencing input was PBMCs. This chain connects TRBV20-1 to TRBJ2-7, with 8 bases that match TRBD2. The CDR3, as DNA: TGCAGTGCTAGACTCGACGGGGGGGATTCCTACGAGCAGTACTTC. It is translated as CSARLDGGDSYEQYF.